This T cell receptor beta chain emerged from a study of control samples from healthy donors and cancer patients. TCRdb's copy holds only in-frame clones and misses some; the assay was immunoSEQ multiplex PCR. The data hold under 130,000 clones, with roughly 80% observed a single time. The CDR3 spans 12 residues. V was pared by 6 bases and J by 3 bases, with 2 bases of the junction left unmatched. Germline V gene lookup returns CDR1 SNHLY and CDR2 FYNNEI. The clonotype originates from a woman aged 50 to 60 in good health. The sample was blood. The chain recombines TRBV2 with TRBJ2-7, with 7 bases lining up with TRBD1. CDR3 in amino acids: CASRQGIYEQYF. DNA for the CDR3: TGTGCCAGCAGACAGGGGATCTACGAGCAGTACTTC.